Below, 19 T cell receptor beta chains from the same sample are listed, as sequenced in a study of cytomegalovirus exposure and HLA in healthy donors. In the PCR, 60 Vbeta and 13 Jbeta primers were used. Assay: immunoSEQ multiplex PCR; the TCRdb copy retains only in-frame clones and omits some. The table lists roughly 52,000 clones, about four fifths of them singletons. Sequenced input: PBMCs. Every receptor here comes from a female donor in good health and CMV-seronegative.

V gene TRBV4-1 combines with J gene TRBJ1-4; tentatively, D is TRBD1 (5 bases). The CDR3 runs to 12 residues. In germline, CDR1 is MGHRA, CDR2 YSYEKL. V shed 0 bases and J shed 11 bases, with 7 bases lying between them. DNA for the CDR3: TGCGCCAGCAGCCAAGATCGGGGGAAACTGTTTTTT. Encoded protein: CASSQDRGKLFF.

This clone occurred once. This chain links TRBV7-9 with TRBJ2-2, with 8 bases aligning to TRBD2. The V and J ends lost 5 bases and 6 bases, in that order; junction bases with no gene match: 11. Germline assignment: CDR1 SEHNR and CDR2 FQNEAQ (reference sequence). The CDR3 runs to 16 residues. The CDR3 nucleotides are TGTGCCAGCAGCCAGGAGTCGCGGGGGGCCCCCGGGGAGCTGTTTTTT. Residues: CASSQESRGAPGELFF.

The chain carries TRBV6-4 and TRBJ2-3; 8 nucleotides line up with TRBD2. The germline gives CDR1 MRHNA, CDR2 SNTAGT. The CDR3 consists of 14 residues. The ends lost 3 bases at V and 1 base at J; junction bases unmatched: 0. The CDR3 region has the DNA TGTGCCAGCAGTGAGCGGGGGGGCACAGATACGCAGTATTTT. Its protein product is CASSERGGTDTQYF.

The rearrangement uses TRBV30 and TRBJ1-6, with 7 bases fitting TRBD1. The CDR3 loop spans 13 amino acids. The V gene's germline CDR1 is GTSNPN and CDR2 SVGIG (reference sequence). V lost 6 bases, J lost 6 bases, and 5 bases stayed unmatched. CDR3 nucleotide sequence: TGTGCCTGCCGCGGACAGGTTAATTCACCCCTCCACTTT. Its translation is CACRGQVNSPLHF.

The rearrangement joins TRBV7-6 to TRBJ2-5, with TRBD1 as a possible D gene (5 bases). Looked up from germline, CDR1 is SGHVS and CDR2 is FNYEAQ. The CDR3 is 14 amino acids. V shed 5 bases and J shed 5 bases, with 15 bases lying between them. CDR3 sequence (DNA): TGTGCCAGCAGCCCCCCTCGTAGGGGTGAGACCCAGTACTTC. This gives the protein CASSPPRRGETQYF.

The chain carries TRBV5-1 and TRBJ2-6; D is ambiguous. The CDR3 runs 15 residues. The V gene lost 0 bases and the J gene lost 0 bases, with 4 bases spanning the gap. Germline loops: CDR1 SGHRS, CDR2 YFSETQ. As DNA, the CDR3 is TGCGCCAGCAGCTTGGTAGTCTCTGGGGCCAACGTCCTGACTTTC. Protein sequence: CASSLVVSGANVLTF.

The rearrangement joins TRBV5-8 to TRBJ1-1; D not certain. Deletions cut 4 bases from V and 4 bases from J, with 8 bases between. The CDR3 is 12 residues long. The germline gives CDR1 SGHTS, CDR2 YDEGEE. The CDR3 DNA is TGTGCCAGCAGCCGTAGGAGCACTGAAGCTTTCTTT. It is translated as CASSRRSTEAFF.

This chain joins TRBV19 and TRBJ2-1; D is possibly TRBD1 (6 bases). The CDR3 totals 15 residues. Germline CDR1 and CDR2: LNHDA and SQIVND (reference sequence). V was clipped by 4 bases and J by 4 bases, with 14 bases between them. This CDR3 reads CASSTQGKGYNEQFF. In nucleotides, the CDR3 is TGTGCCAGTAGTACCCAGGGGAAAGGGTACAATGAGCAGTTCTTC.

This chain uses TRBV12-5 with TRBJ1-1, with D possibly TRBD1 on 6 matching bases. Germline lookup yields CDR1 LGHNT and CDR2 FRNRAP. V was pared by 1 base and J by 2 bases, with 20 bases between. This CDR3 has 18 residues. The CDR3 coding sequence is TGTGCTAGTGGTTTGGCTTTTGCGGCAGGGGCCCTAAACACTGAAGCTTTCTTT. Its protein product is CASGLAFAAGALNTEAFF.

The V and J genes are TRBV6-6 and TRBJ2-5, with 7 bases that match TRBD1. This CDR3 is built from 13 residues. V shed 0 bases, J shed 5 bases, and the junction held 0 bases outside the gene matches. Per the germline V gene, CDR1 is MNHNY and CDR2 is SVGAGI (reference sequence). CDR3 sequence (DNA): TGTGCCAGCAGTTACTCGACAGGGGAGACCCAGTACTTC. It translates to CASSYSTGETQYF.

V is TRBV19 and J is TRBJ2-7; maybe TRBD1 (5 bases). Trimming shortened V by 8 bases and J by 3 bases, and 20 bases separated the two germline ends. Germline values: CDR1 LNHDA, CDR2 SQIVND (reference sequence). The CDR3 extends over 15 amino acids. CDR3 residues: CASRGRGGEDYEQYF. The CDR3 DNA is TGTGCCAGTCGCGGAAGGGGCGGAGAGGACTACGAGCAGTACTTC.

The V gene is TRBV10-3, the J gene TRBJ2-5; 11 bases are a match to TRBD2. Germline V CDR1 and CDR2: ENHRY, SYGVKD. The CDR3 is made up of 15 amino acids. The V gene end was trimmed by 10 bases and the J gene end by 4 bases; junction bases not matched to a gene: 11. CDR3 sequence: CATKGVAGGGETQYF. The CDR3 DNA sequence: TGTGCCACTAAGGGGGTAGCGGGGGGGGGAGAGACCCAGTACTTC.

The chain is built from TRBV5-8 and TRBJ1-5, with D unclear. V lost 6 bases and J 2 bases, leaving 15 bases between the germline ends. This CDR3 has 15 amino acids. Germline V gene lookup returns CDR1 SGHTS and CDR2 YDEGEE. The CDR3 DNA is TGTGCCAGCAAGGTAATTGCTGGAGGCAATCAGCCCCAGCATTTT. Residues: CASKVIAGGNQPQHF.

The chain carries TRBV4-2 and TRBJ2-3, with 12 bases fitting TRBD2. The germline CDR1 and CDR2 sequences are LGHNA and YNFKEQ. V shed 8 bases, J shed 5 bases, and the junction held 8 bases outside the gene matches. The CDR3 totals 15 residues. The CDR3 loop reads CASGYSLAGGDTQYF. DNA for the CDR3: TGTGCCAGCGGCTATTCACTAGCGGGGGGAGATACGCAGTATTTT.

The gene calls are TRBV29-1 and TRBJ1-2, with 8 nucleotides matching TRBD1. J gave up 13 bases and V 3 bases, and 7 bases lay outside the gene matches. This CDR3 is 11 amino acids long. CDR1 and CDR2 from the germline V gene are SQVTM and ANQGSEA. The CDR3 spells CSVDKGQGLTF. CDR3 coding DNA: TGCAGCGTTGACAAAGGACAGGGCCTCACCTTC.

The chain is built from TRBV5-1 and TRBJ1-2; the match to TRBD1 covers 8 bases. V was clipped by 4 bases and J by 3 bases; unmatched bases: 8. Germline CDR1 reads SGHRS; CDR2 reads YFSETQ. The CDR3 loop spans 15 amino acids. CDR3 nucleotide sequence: TGCGCCAGCAGCCGGACAGGGAGATATGACTATGGCTACACCTTC. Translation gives CASSRTGRYDYGYTF.

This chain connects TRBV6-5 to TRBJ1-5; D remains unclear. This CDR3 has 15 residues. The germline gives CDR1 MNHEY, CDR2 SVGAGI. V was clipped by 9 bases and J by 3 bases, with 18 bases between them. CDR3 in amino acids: CASMPSGVNNQPQHF. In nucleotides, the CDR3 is TGTGCCAGTATGCCCAGCGGGGTAAACAATCAGCCCCAGCATTTT.

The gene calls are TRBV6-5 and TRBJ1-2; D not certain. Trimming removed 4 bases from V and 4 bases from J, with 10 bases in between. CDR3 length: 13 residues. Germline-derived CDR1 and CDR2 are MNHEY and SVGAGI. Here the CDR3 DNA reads TGTGCCAGCAGTTCCGGGAACGTCTATGGCTACACCTTC. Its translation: CASSSGNVYGYTF.

The chain's CDR3 is CASSLASVDEKLFF. CDR3 coding DNA: TGTGCCAGCAGCTTAGCGTCGGTTGATGAAAAACTGTTTTTT. The genes are TRBV7-6 and TRBJ1-4; D gene unclear. Trimming cost V 0 bases and J 6 bases, with 8 bases left between them. This CDR3 contains 14 residues. Looked up from germline, CDR1 is SGHVS and CDR2 is FNYEAQ.